One T cell receptor beta chain is described in this entry. Which antigen it targets is not known. Per-base quality was not reported, and no clone a single base away is much larger than it. The treatment or condition label here, explained by the study, means: live attenuated yellow fever vaccine strain. A standard Ficoll-Paque protocol was used to isolate PBMCs from peripheral blood. Dynabeads CD4 and CD8 positive selection kits were used to isolate the CD4 and CD8 T-cell fractions. RNA was extracted with TriZol from bulk PBMCs, CD4 and CD8 fractions, and dextramer-positive and dextramer-negative fractions. This sample was included in a study of T cells after yellow fever vaccination (dated by TCRdb to between 2018 and 2021). Looking at the study overall: Libraries from fractions with low cell numbers were prepared with the SMART-Seq v4 Ultra Low Input RNA kit. To follow T-cell clones before and after both primary and booster YFV17D yellow fever vaccination, bulk TCR alpha and beta repertoires underwent longitudinal sequencing. Two healthy male donors, one aged 18 to 30 and one aged 30 to 40 years, made up the cohort. Blood samples were taken at several timepoints before and after primary and secondary immunization, and bulk PBMC replicates and cell subsets were isolated.

The investigation overall reported the following: A small share of clonotypes was detected in both CD4 and CD8 compartments, with the overlap likely arising from convergent recombination. Computational filtering was needed because FACS-sorted repertoires could contain abundant contaminating clonotypes from the bulk population. Compared with the primary T-cell response, the secondary T-cell response was weaker but faster, peaking on day 5 rather than day 15. The study included only two donors, which limits how far the findings can be generalized. After the booster, most clones that had expanded after primary vaccination were detected again (nearly 97% of CD4 and around nine tenths of CD8), suggesting broad maintenance of memory.

The germline V gene (reference sequence) supplies CDR1 LNHNV and CDR2 YYDKDF. The CDR3 contains 13 residues, cysteine and phenylalanine counted. The entry retains the CDR3 DNA only, 39 bases that are in frame from base 1. V is pared back by 7 bases and J by 0 bases, with 8 bases lying between the germline termini. Sequenced using an Illumina NovaSeq 6000. TCR cDNA was made using 5'RACE template switching, a step that added a universal primer site and unique molecular identifiers. Priming of cDNA synthesis was performed from both the TCR alpha and TCR beta constant segments. Library amplification used two PCR steps, and the second PCR step added sample barcodes and sequencing adapters. Sequencing of the libraries was done on either Illumina HiSeq 2500 (2x100 bp) or NovaSeq (2x150 bp). Per the original workflow: Reads were demultiplexed and collapsed into UMI consensus sequences with MIGEC, and V(D)J alignment was performed with MiXCR. Clonotypes responding to the vaccine were identified with edgeR on replicate PBMC samples, with the criteria of FDR below 0.01 and a log2 fold change above 5 up to day 15. Each bulk clonotype received a CD4 or CD8 identity based on whether the sequenced CD4 or CD8 repertoire contained that clonotype at higher abundance. TCRdb's own reprocessing of the public reads used fastp at Q25 and MiXCR and kept productive beta chains. Each entry merges the rows of one CDR3 protein and shows their most common DNA and genes. These V and J calls are TCRdb output, not the study's own analysis. Across this sample there are about 340,000 distinct CDR3 sequences, with roughly an eighth seen only once. The ten largest make up roughly 3% of the sample.

The chain links TRBV15 with TRBJ2-3; too little of a D gene remains to name it. This material consisted of CD4+ T cells sorted from PBMCs, taken 15 days after the yellow fever booster vaccination. This receptor was taken from a man younger than 30 who received the YFV17D yellow fever vaccine. The nucleotide sequence reads TGTGCCACCACTGCAGGTAGCACAGATACGCAGTATTTT. This gives the protein CATTAGSTDTQYF.